What follows is one TCR beta chain and its context. A much larger clone sits a single nucleotide away, making a read error possible. This specimen comes from a study of blood T cells in healthy people across ages. The CDR3 runs 15 residues. Trimming cost V 2 bases and J 8 bases, with 19 bases left between them. The germline V gene encodes CDR1 SQVTM and CDR2 ANQGSEA. The second PCR ran about 6 to 11 cycles with a sample-barcoded 5' primer and J-beta primers. Unique molecular identifiers of 12 random nucleotides labeled each cDNA. Sequencing yielded, for each sample, at least 2.5 million paired-end reads carrying CDR3. TCRdb re-derived calls from the 5' RACE reads in MiXCR, one entry per CDR3 protein. The sample yields 800,000 to 950,000 distinct CDR3 sequences, 29% seen once. These data were also filed under a second study, of T cells of mothers and their children. From that report: The entire RNA extract went into cDNA synthesis at 1.5 ug per 15 ul.

The chain links TRBV29-1 to TRBJ2-1, with D uncertain. This TCR was sampled from a woman aged 40-49 years in good health. The sequenced material came from blood. The CDR3 sequence: CSVELAPSKDDEQFF. In nucleotides, the CDR3 is TGCAGCGTTGAATTGGCCCCCTCCAAGGACGATGAGCAGTTCTTC.